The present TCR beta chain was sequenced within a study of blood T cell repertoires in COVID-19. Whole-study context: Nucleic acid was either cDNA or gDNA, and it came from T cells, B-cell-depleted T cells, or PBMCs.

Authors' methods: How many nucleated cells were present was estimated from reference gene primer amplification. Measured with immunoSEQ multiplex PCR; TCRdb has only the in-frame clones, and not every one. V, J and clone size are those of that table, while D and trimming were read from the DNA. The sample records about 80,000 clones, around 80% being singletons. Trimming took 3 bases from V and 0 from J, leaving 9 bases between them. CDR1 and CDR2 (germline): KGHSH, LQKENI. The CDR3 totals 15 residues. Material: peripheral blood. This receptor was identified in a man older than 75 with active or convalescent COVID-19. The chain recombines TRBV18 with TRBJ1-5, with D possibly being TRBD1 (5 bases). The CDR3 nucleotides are TGTGCCAGCTCACCCAACAGGAATAGCAATCAGCCCCAGCATTTT. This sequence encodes CASSPNRNSNQPQHF.